These 17 T cell receptor beta chains were all obtained from the same sample, sequenced in a study of glioma-infiltrating T cells after dendritic cell vaccination. The data were produced by immunoSEQ multiplex PCR, yet TCRdb's version contains in-frame clones alone and is incomplete. The sample records around 100,000 clones, about four fifths being singletons. The sample here was blood, taken before dendritic cell vaccination. Receptors were obtained from a human donor with glioblastoma.

The gene calls are TRBV29-1 and TRBJ1-5; a weak D match, TRBD1 (6 bases). This CDR3 has 13 residues. The germline gives CDR1 SQVTM, CDR2 ANQGSEA. Trimming cost V 2 bases and J 7 bases, with 12 bases left between them. DNA of the CDR3: TGCAGCGTTGAATACAGGGTAGGGCAGCCCCAGCATTTT. It codes for CSVEYRVGQPQHF.

V usage is TRBV20-1 and J usage is TRBJ2-5, with D possibly matching TRBD2 (6 bases). Germline V CDR1 and CDR2: DFQATT, SNEGSKA (reference sequence). V dropped 7 bases and J dropped 5 bases, with 11 bases sitting between them. This CDR3 is 11 amino acids long. CDR3 in amino acids: CSGGDGETQYF. The CDR3 nucleotides are TGCAGTGGGGGGGACGGGGAGACCCAGTACTTC.

V gene TRBV7-2 combines with J gene TRBJ2-1; 13 bases map to TRBD2. CDR3 size: 19 residues. CDR1 and CDR2 (germline): SGHTA, FQGNSA. V lost 3 bases, J lost 0 bases, and 8 bases stayed unmatched. The CDR3 reads CASSFRLAGGLSSYNEQFF. The CDR3 DNA reads TGTGCCAGCAGCTTCCGACTAGCGGGGGGCTTAAGCTCCTACAATGAGCAGTTCTTC.

About this clone: One end of the junction is discordant with germline, which a read error may explain. The chain employs TRBV7-7 and TRBJ2-7; D not certain. The germline gives CDR1 SSHAT, CDR2 FNYEAQ (reference sequence). CDR3 length: 13 amino acids. CDR3 region: CASSLSGGDEQYF. Written as DNA, the CDR3 is TGTGCTAGCAGCTTGTCTGGCGGTGACGAGCAGTACTTC.

CDR3 region: CAISEAELLNEQFF. CDR3 DNA: TGTGCCATCAGTGAGGCGGAGCTATTGAATGAGCAGTTCTTC. The chain joins TRBV10-3 to TRBJ2-1, with unresolved D. The germline V gene has CDR1 ENHRY and CDR2 SYGVKD. Between the trimmed V and J ends, which lost 2 bases and 7 bases, there was a span of 12 bases. There are 14 residues in the CDR3.

This clone was picked up one time. The gene calls are TRBV6-5 and TRBJ2-1; a possible D gene is TRBD1 (6 bases). The V end lost 4 bases, the J end lost 0 bases, and 13 bases lay between the germline ends. This CDR3 is 16 amino acids long. In germline, CDR1 is MNHEY, CDR2 SVGAGI. The CDR3 nucleotides are TGTGCCAGCAGTTCCACAGGGTGGAGCTCCTACAATGAGCAGTTCTTC. The encoded protein is CASSSTGWSSYNEQFF.

This clone was picked up a small number of times. V usage is TRBV9 and J usage is TRBJ1-1; the D gene is possibly TRBD1 (5 bases). The length of the CDR3 is 14 residues. Germline lookup yields CDR1 SGDLS and CDR2 YYNGEE. V gave up 0 bases and J gave up 1 base, with 7 bases separating them. The CDR3 DNA follows: TGTGCCAGCAGCGTAGACAGGACGAACACTGAAGCTTTCTTT. Protein product: CASSVDRTNTEAFF.

V is TRBV6-1 and J is TRBJ1-4; TRBD1 matches at 8 bases. This CDR3 has 14 amino acids. V was clipped by 6 bases and J by 10 bases; unmatched bases: 10. Germline V gene lookup returns CDR1 MNHNS and CDR2 SASEGT. CDR3 coding DNA: TGTGCCAGCAGGCCGACAGGGGTATCGGGAAAACTGTTTTTT. This encodes CASRPTGVSGKLFF.

The J gene is TRBJ2-3, the V gene TRBV30; 8 bases match TRBD2. CDR3 length: 14 residues. V lost 1 base to trimming and J lost 1 base; unmatched junction nucleotides: 1. The V gene's germline CDR1 is GTSNPN and CDR2 SVGIG (reference sequence). CDR3: CAWSAGGGTDTQYF. The CDR3 region has the DNA TGTGCCTGGAGTGCGGGGGGGGGCACAGATACGCAGTATTTT.

The rearrangement uses TRBV5-1 and TRBJ1-2; 7 positions agree with TRBD1. This CDR3 is 17 amino acids long. Germline V lookup: CDR1 SGHRS, CDR2 YFSETQ. The V segment lost 4 bases and the J segment 3 bases; nucleotides outside the gene matches: 15. CDR3 in DNA: TGCGCCAGCAGCCTGAAATTAATAGGACAGGCCGACTATGGCTACACCTTC. Translation: CASSLKLIGQADYGYTF.

The chain has TRBV10-1 and TRBJ2-3; tentative D call: TRBD2 (5 bases). The CDR3 contains 17 residues. Trimming stripped 3 bases from V and 5 bases from J, with 21 bases between. Per germline, CDR1 WNHNN and CDR2 SYGVQD (reference sequence). This CDR3 is CASSESDRFLGVDTQYF. The DNA for the CDR3 is TGCGCCAGCAGTGAAAGCGACCGATTCCTCGGGGTAGATACGCAGTATTTT.

The rearrangement links TRBV7-2 to TRBJ2-3; TRBD2 agrees at 8 bases. CDR3 size: 16 residues. Germline CDR1 SGHTA, CDR2 FQGNSA. V lost 4 bases to trimming and J lost 4 bases; unmatched junction nucleotides: 10. The CDR3 DNA follows: TGTGCCAGCAGCTCTGGGTGGGGTAGCGGGGCAGATACGCAGTATTTT. Its translation: CASSSGWGSGADTQYF.

This chain joins TRBV30 and TRBJ1-4; 7 bases are shared with TRBD1. Per germline, CDR1 GTSNPN and CDR2 SVGIG (reference sequence). The trim removed 3 bases at V and 8 bases at J, leaving 9 bases unmatched. The CDR3 spans 14 residues. The CDR3 DNA reads as TGTGCCTGGAGCGACAGGGAAGGAGGGGAAAAACTGTTTTTT. Residues: CAWSDREGGEKLFF. The complete variable domain, with remaining parts taken from reference TRBV30 and TRBJ1-4, reads SQTIHQWPATLVQPVGSPLSLECTVEGTSNPNLYWYRQAAGRGLQLLFYSVGIGQISSEVPQNLSASRPQDRQFILSSKKLLLSDSGFYLCAWSDREGGEKLFFGSGTQLSVL.

The chain employs TRBV2 and TRBJ1-2; tentative D call: TRBD1 (6 bases). CDR1 and CDR2 from the germline V gene are SNHLY and FYNNEI. The V end lost 4 bases, the J end lost 0 bases, and 12 bases lay between the germline ends. This CDR3 comprises 15 residues. The CDR3 nucleotides are TGTGCCAGCAGTGGCTTATGGACAGCTAACTATGGCTACACCTTC. It yields the protein CASSGLWTANYGYTF.

The sample holds a few counts of this clone. The chain links TRBV28 to TRBJ2-7; TRBD1 aligns across 7 bases. V lost 3 bases to trimming and J lost 3 bases; unmatched junction nucleotides: 5. Germline V gives CDR1 MDHEN, CDR2 SYDVKM. This CDR3 comprises 14 residues. CDR3 sequence reads: CASSFGTGDYEQYF. The CDR3 coding sequence is TGTGCCAGCAGTTTTGGAACAGGGGACTACGAGCAGTACTTC.

This clone appeared a few times. V usage is TRBV2 and J usage is TRBJ2-3, with D possibly matching TRBD2 (6 bases). V lost 7 bases, J lost 3 bases, and 14 bases lay in between. Germline values: CDR1 SNHLY, CDR2 FYNNEI. The CDR3 loop spans 14 amino acids. For the CDR3, the DNA is TGTGCCAGCAAGGAGGGGATCGCGACAGATACGCAGTATTTT. It codes for CASKEGIATDTQYF.

The chain carries TRBV18 and TRBJ1-4, with D uncertain. Germline values: CDR1 KGHSH, CDR2 LQKENI. This CDR3 has 14 residues. Deletions cut 3 bases from V and 8 bases from J, with 13 bases between. CDR3 sequence (DNA): TGTGCCAGCTCACCGCGGGTTCCCCTCGAAAAACTGTTTTTT. This encodes CASSPRVPLEKLFF.